These 3 T cell receptor beta chains share one sample of origin, sequenced in a study of cytomegalovirus exposure and HLA in healthy donors. PCR was performed using 60 Vbeta and 13 Jbeta primers. Generated by immunoSEQ multiplex PCR, the TCRdb table keeps only in-frame clones and is missing some. The sample carries 120,000 or so clones, about 80% recorded once. Material: PBMCs. The receptor set was obtained from a man aged 25 to 40 in good health and CMV-seronegative.

The V gene is TRBV5-1, the J gene TRBJ1-4; TRBD1 is a possible D gene (6 bases). The germline V gene encodes CDR1 SGHRS and CDR2 YFSETQ. The V end was cut by 2 bases, the J end by 3 bases, with 14 bases between. The CDR3 has 16 residues. The CDR3 is CASSFYREGPNEKLFF. The CDR3 bases are TGCGCCAGCAGCTTTTACAGGGAGGGACCTAATGAAAAACTGTTTTTT.

The chain links TRBV5-4 to TRBJ2-2; 13 bases agree with TRBD2. The CDR3 is made up of 16 amino acids. J was trimmed by 4 bases and V by 4 bases; bases with no gene match: 4. The germline gives CDR1 SGHNT, CDR2 YYREEE (reference sequence). In DNA, the CDR3 is TGTGCCAGCAGCCCAACTAGCGGGAGGGTCACCGGGGAGCTGTTTTTT. Its protein is CASSPTSGRVTGELFF.

The genes are TRBV2 and TRBJ1-1; D is unresolved. Trimming left V 5 bases short and J 3 bases short, with 19 bases between. This CDR3 region has 16 residues. Germline V gene data show CDR1 as SNHLY and CDR2 as FYNNEI. This chain's CDR3 is CASSTIAGGIDTEAFF. The CDR3 nucleotides read TGTGCCAGCAGTACGATCGCTGGCGGGATCGACACTGAAGCTTTCTTT. Variable domain in full (rest from reference TRBV2 and TRBJ1-1): EPEVTQTPSHQVTQMGQEVILRCVPISNHLYFYWYRQILGQKVEFLVSFYNNEISEKSEIFDDQFSVERPDGSNFTLKIRSTKLEDSAMYFCASSTIAGGIDTEAFFGQGTRLTVV.